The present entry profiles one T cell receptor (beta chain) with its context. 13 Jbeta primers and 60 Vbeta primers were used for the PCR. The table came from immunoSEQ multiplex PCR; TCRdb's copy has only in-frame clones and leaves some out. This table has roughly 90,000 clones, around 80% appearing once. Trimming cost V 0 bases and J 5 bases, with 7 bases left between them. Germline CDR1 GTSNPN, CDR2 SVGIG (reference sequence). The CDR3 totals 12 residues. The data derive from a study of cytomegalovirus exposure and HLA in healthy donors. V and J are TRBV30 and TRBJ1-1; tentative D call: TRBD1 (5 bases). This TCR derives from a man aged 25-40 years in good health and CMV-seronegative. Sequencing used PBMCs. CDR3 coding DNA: TGTGCCTGGAGTGTAGGGGTTACTGAAGCTTTCTTT. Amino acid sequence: CAWSVGVTEAFF. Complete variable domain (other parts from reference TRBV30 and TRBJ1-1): SQTIHQWPATLVQPVGSPLSLECTVEGTSNPNLYWYRQAAGRGLQLLFYSVGIGQISSEVPQNLSASRPQDRQFILSSKKLLLSDSGFYLCAWSVGVTEAFFGQGTRLTVV.